This T cell receptor beta chain was found in a study of metastatic and nonmetastatic thyroid tumors. At the level of the study: Patients with malignant and benign thyroid disease provided blood and tumor or nodule tissue, whose repertoires were compared. Study results and caveats: Patients with malignant thyroid tumors reportedly had significantly higher TCR beta diversity than those with benign nodules, in blood and tumor.

The authors' processing: It was from CDR3 differences across clinicopathological groups that a distant-metastasis classifier for papillary thyroid cancer was built. TCRdb re-clonotyped the PCR reads via MiXCR. TCRdb's processing, not the study's, gives the V and J calls here. The sample carries tens of thousands of clones, roughly 4% recorded once. Thyroid surgery took place with no prior treatment in any patient. The CDR3 totals 13 residues. The V and J ends lost 4 bases and 1 base respectively, with 8 bases between them. Germline V gene data show CDR1 as SNHLY and CDR2 as FYNNEI. This clone was seen a few times. Its antigen is as yet unknown.

The source is a female donor with papillary thyroid cancer or a benign thyroid nodule (not recorded which). Some clones in this sample may be carry-over from other donors' samples. Material for sequencing was blood. J is TRBJ2-7 and V is TRBV2; D gene ambiguous. The CDR3 nucleotides read TGTGCCAGCAGTGTCACGTCGTCCTACGAGCAGTACTTC. This translates into CASSVTSSYEQYF.